These 30 T cell receptor beta chains were sequenced from one sample in a study of CD8 T cells in Susac syndrome. RNA in amounts of about 0.5 to 1 ug was reverse transcribed with random hexamers. TCRdb fed the immunoSEQ multiplex PCR reads into MiXCR, producing one record per CDR3 protein. The sample carries around 100,000 distinct CDR3 sequences, about 96% recorded once. What was sequenced was CD8+ T cells from PBMCs. These receptors were taken from a human donor with Susac syndrome.

The V call is TRBV25-1, the J call TRBJ1-2, with D unresolved. Germline V lookup: CDR1 MGHDK, CDR2 SYGVNS. CDR3 length equals 11 residues. Trimming left V 5 bases short and J 5 bases short, with 6 bases between. Written as DNA, the CDR3 is TGTGCCAGCAGTAATGGGTATGGCTACACCTTC. Translated: CASSNGYGYTF.

This chain links TRBV19 with TRBJ1-1; a possible D gene is TRBD1 (5 bases). Germline V CDR1 and CDR2: LNHDA, SQIVND (reference sequence). There are 12 residues in the CDR3. Between the trimmed V and J ends, which lost 3 bases and 8 bases, there was a span of 10 bases. CDR3 nucleotide sequence: TGTGCCAGTAGTATGCAGGGAACCGAAGCTTTCTTT. Residues: CASSMQGTEAFF.

V and J are TRBV7-9 and TRBJ2-1; the match to TRBD1 covers 9 bases. The trim removed 5 bases at V and 4 bases at J, leaving 6 bases unmatched. This CDR3 is 15 amino acids long. Germline loops: CDR1 SEHNR, CDR2 FQNEAQ (reference sequence). In DNA form, the CDR3 reads TGTGCCAGCAGCCCACGGGACAGGGCTTACAATGAGCAGTTCTTC. This gives the protein CASSPRDRAYNEQFF.

The genes are TRBV5-1 and TRBJ1-1; no clear D. The CDR3 sequence is 14 residues long. V gave up 0 bases and J gave up 0 bases, with 6 bases separating them. CDR1 is SGHRS, CDR2 YFSETQ, per germline. The CDR3 DNA reads TGCGCCAGCAGCTTGGACAGAATGAACACTGAAGCTTTCTTT. Translation: CASSLDRMNTEAFF. Drawing the rest from reference TRBV5-1 and TRBJ1-1, the complete variable domain is KAGVTQTPRYLIKTRGQQVTLSCSPISGHRSVSWYQQTPGQGLQFLFEYFSETQRNKGNFPGRFSGRQFSNSRSEMNVSTLELGDSALYLCASSLDRMNTEAFFGQGTRLTVV.

The chain carries TRBV23-1 and TRBJ1-2, with TRBD1 matching 7 bases. TRBV23-1 is known as an ORF, though its function is uncertain. This CDR3 has 14 amino acids. Trimming removed 8 bases from V and 7 bases from J; junction bases left unmatched: 13. CDR3 protein: CASDPRGLRGGYTF. The CDR3 region has the DNA TGCGCCAGCGATCCGAGGGGGCTGAGGGGTGGCTACACCTTC.

The chain has TRBV28 and TRBJ2-7, with 11 bases that match TRBD1. The CDR3 totals 15 residues. Germline V gene data show CDR1 as MDHEN and CDR2 as SYDVKM. The V gene end was trimmed by 4 bases and the J gene end by 6 bases; junction bases not matched to a gene: 8. CDR3 loop: CASSSRRTGGLEQYF. The CDR3 coding sequence is TGTGCCAGCAGTTCACGGCGGACAGGGGGCCTCGAGCAGTACTTC.

The J gene is TRBJ1-1, the V gene TRBV12-3 or TRBV12-4; D is ambiguous. Trimming left V 3 bases short and J 6 bases short, with 11 bases between. This CDR3 contains 13 residues. The CDR3 nucleotides read TGTGCCAGCAGTTTCCGCCTTAGCTCTGAAGCTTTCTTT. Translation gives CASSFRLSSEAFF.

The CDR3 reads CASSLLGVEETQYF. CDR3 bases: TGTGCCAGCAGCCTCTTGGGGGTGGAAGAGACCCAGTACTTC. This chain links TRBV9 with TRBJ2-5, with D perhaps matching TRBD1 or TRBD2 (5 bases each). V was shortened by 4 bases and J by 3 bases, with 13 bases between the two germline ends. The CDR3 totals 14 residues. Germline CDR1 SGDLS, CDR2 YYNGEE.

The V call is TRBV9, the J call TRBJ1-1; TRBD1 might be the D (5 bases). Germline values: CDR1 SGDLS, CDR2 YYNGEE. V lost 1 base to trimming and J lost 8 bases, with 12 bases between them. This CDR3 is built from 13 residues. The CDR3 spells CASSVSGDGEAFF. The CDR3 DNA follows: TGTGCCAGCAGCGTATCGGGGGACGGAGAAGCTTTCTTT.

The chain is built from TRBV28 and TRBJ2-5; maybe TRBD2 (6 bases). The length of the CDR3 is 11 residues. V was clipped by 4 bases and J by 9 bases, with 9 bases between them. The germline CDR1 and CDR2 sequences are MDHEN and SYDVKM. CDR3 sequence: CASSSGVSQYF. DNA for the CDR3: TGTGCCAGCAGTTCGGGGGTGTCCCAGTACTTC. Based on the CDR3 plus reference TRBV28 and TRBJ2-5, the full variable domain is DVKVTQSSRYLVKRTGEKVFLECVQDMDHENMFWYRQDPGLGLRLIYFSYDVKMKEKGDIPEGYSVSREKKERFSLILESASTNQTSMYLCASSSGVSQYFGPGTRLLVL.

The chain couples TRBV29-1 to TRBJ2-7, with D hard to call. CDR3 size: 11 residues. Trimming took 7 bases from V and 3 from J, leaving 10 bases between them. Looked up from germline, CDR1 is SQVTM and CDR2 is ANQGSEA. CDR3: CSERQNYEQYF. DNA of the CDR3: TGCAGCGAGAGGCAGAACTACGAGCAGTACTTC.

The V gene is TRBV27, the J gene TRBJ2-3; TRBD2 agrees at 8 bases. J gave up 0 bases and V 5 bases, and 7 bases lay outside the gene matches. Germline V gives CDR1 MNHEY, CDR2 SMNVEV (reference sequence). The CDR3 covers 16 residues. DNA for the CDR3: TGTGCCAGCAGTCCACAACTAGCGGAGAGCACAGATACGCAGTATTTT. Amino acids: CASSPQLAESTDTQYF.

The rearrangement uses TRBV29-1 and TRBJ2-1; weak D call: TRBD1 (6 bases). V was cut by 6 bases and J by 0 bases, with 12 bases left in between. Per germline, CDR1 SQVTM and CDR2 ANQGSEA. The CDR3 has 14 residues. The CDR3 region is CSVPDRSSYNEQFF. The CDR3 region has the DNA TGCAGCGTCCCAGACAGGAGCTCCTACAATGAGCAGTTCTTC.

The chain employs TRBV4-1 and TRBJ2-2, with 8 bases lining up with TRBD2. Trimming at V came to 5 bases and at J to 8 bases, leaving 1 base not matched to a gene. The CDR3 contains 12 residues. Germline-derived CDR1 and CDR2 are MGHRA and YSYEKL. CDR3 sequence (DNA): TGCGCCAGCAGCTTAGCGGGAGGGGAGCTGTTTTTT. The encoded protein is CASSLAGGELFF.

The rearrangement joins TRBV28 to TRBJ1-1, with unresolved D. V was pared by 6 bases and J by 1 base, with 9 bases between. This CDR3 has 13 residues. Germline V gives CDR1 MDHEN, CDR2 SYDVKM. Written as DNA, the CDR3 is TGTGCCAGCAGAAATCGGGGGAACACTGAAGCTTTCTTT. It encodes CASRNRGNTEAFF. The full variable domain, in which reference TRBV28 and TRBJ1-1 provide the parts outside the CDR3, is DVKVTQSSRYLVKRTGEKVFLECVQDMDHENMFWYRQDPGLGLRLIYFSYDVKMKEKGDIPEGYSVSREKKERFSLILESASTNQTSMYLCASRNRGNTEAFFGQGTRLTVV.

The chain couples TRBV5-6 to TRBJ1-1, with D uncertain. Germline CDR1 SGHDT, CDR2 YYEEEE. Trimming stripped 3 bases from V and 7 bases from J, with 10 bases between. This CDR3 has 12 residues. CDR3: CASSSAMGEAFF. The CDR3 DNA reads as TGTGCCAGCAGCTCTGCCATGGGTGAAGCTTTCTTT. Variable domain in full (rest from reference TRBV5-6 and TRBJ1-1): DAGVTQSPTHLIKTRGQQVTLRCSPKSGHDTVSWYQQALGQGPQFIFQYYEEEERQRGNFPDRFSGHQFPNYSSELNVNALLLGDSALYLCASSSAMGEAFFGQGTRLTVV.

The gene calls are TRBV6-4 and TRBJ2-2, with D perhaps given as TRBD1 or TRBD2 (5 bases each). V lost 3 bases and J 6 bases, leaving 5 bases between the germline ends. The CDR3 runs 12 residues. Germline V CDR1 and CDR2: MRHNA, SNTAGT. CDR3 coding DNA: TGTGCCAGCAGTGAGGGGGCCGGGGAGCTGTTTTTT. This sequence encodes CASSEGAGELFF.

The V call is TRBV6-1, the J call TRBJ1-5, with D uncertain. This CDR3 has 13 residues. Germline V gene data show CDR1 as MNHNS and CDR2 as SASEGT. V was shortened by 3 bases and J by 3 bases, with 6 bases between the two germline ends. Written as DNA, the CDR3 is TGTGCCAGCAGTGACGGGTTCAATCAGCCCCAGCATTTT. This gives the protein CASSDGFNQPQHF.

This clonotype was seen just once. This rearrangement joins TRBV12-3 or TRBV12-4 to TRBJ1-5, with 9 bases aligning to TRBD1. The V gene end was trimmed by 6 bases and the J gene end by 6 bases; junction bases not matched to a gene: 12. The CDR3 consists of 16 residues. CDR3 nucleotide sequence: TGTGCCAGCAGCCGGGACAGGGTGTACGGAGGTCAGCCCCAGCATTTT. Translating it yields CASSRDRVYGGQPQHF.

The rearrangement links TRBV6-6 to TRBJ1-1, with D hard to call. The germline V gene encodes CDR1 MNHNY and CDR2 SVGAGI (reference sequence). There are 13 residues in the CDR3. Trimming pared 5 bases from V and 1 base from J, leaving 8 bases between. CDR3 sequence: CASSTPQNTEAFF. The CDR3 bases are TGTGCCAGCAGTACCCCCCAGAACACTGAAGCTTTCTTT.

The chain has TRBV20-1 and TRBJ2-5, with D possibly being TRBD2 (6 bases). Between the trimmed V and J ends, which lost 0 bases and 7 bases, there was a span of 18 bases. Germline CDR1 reads DFQATT; CDR2 reads SNEGSKA (reference sequence). The CDR3 consists of 15 residues. The chain's CDR3 is CSARDLLGGSGTQYF. The CDR3 DNA sequence: TGCAGTGCTAGAGATCTTCTCGGGGGTTCTGGGACCCAGTACTTC.

This chain links TRBV29-1 with TRBJ2-7; D is perhaps TRBD2 (5 bases). V lost 7 bases, J lost 9 bases, and 19 bases lay in between. The germline V gene encodes CDR1 SQVTM and CDR2 ANQGSEA. The CDR3 loop spans 12 amino acids. The CDR3 DNA follows: TGCAGCGCTGGGCATGACACGGCGGGGCAGTACTTC. Residues: CSAGHDTAGQYF.

Here the CDR3 DNA reads TGTGCCAGCAGCTTAACATCACCCCTCCACTTT. Its protein product is CASSLTSPLHF. The rearrangement uses TRBV7-9 and TRBJ1-6; D gene ambiguous. V was clipped by 2 bases and J by 10 bases, with 3 bases between them. The CDR3 length is 11 residues. Per the germline V gene, CDR1 is SEHNR and CDR2 is FQNEAQ (reference sequence).

The chain has TRBV5-6 and TRBJ2-5; D is unresolved. The V end lost 2 bases, the J end lost 3 bases, and 8 bases lay between the germline ends. CDR3 length: 13 residues. Germline V gene sequence: CDR1 SGHDT, CDR2 YYEEEE. The CDR3 bases are TGTGCCAGCAGCTTAGCACACGAAGAGACCCAGTACTTC. Residues: CASSLAHEETQYF.

The genes are TRBV7-9 and TRBJ1-4, with D uncertain. The CDR3 is 14 amino acids. V was shortened by 1 base and J by 4 bases, with 7 bases between the two germline ends. In germline, CDR1 is SEHNR, CDR2 FQNEAQ (reference sequence). The DNA for the CDR3 is TGTGCCAGCAGCTTAGAGAGCCTTAATGAAAAACTGTTTTTT. It yields the protein CASSLESLNEKLFF.

The V and J genes are TRBV12-3 or TRBV12-4 and TRBJ2-7, with 7 positions matching TRBD1. CDR3 length: 13 amino acids. The V gene end was trimmed by 4 bases and the J gene end by 5 bases; junction bases not matched to a gene: 5. CDR3 DNA sequence: TGTGCCAGCAGTTCGACAGGGAACGACGAGCAGTACTTC. Translated, it gives CASSSTGNDEQYF.

The V and J genes are TRBV20-1 and TRBJ2-1; D is uncertain. Trimming stripped 1 base from V and 0 bases from J, with 16 bases between. This CDR3 has 17 amino acids. The germline V gene encodes CDR1 DFQATT and CDR2 SNEGSKA (reference sequence). CDR3 sequence reads: CSARVYSKPGSYNEQFF. DNA for the CDR3: TGCAGTGCTAGAGTGTATAGCAAACCCGGCTCCTACAATGAGCAGTTCTTC.

The chain has TRBV6-1 and TRBJ2-5, with TRBD1 matching over 10 bases. The CDR3 length is 14 residues. The V gene's germline CDR1 is MNHNS and CDR2 SASEGT. The J segment lost 5 bases and the V segment lost 7 bases, leaving 7 bases of the junction unmatched. This CDR3 reads CASNRDRGTETQYF. The CDR3 nucleotides read TGTGCCAGCAACCGGGACAGGGGTACGGAGACCCAGTACTTC.

This chain uses TRBV3-1 with TRBJ2-6; 8 bases line up with TRBD1. The junction had 0 bases not matched to a gene; V was cut back by 1 base and J by 1 base. Per germline, CDR1 LGHDT and CDR2 YNNKEL (reference sequence). The CDR3 has 16 amino acids. CDR3 bases: TGTGCCAGCAGCCAAGGGACAGGGTCTGGGGCCAACGTCCTGACTTTC. Protein: CASSQGTGSGANVLTF.

This clonotype was seen a single time. V and J are TRBV25-1 and TRBJ2-7; D is perhaps TRBD2 (5 bases). The CDR3 totals 13 residues. Per germline, CDR1 MGHDK and CDR2 SYGVNS. V shed 7 bases and J shed 0 bases, with 10 bases lying between them. CDR3 DNA: TGTGCCAGCACCGGGGTGAGCTCCTACGAGCAGTACTTC. Translation: CASTGVSSYEQYF.